The 12 T cell receptor beta chains listed next were all sequenced from one sample in a study of naive CD8 T cells in extremely preterm neonates. Whole-study results and caveats: Preterm infants showed shorter CDR3s, fewer N additions and less trimming than older groups.

The protocol was immunoSEQ multiplex PCR, while the TCRdb copy is restricted to in-frame clones and leaves out a portion. This table has 25,000 or so clones, about 91% appearing once. Antigen specificity for these receptors is unknown. Samples were taken at extremely preterm deliveries at roughly 22-28 weeks of gestation. The sequencing input was naive CD8+ T cells from cord blood. All receptors come from a boy who was born preterm.

The rearrangement joins TRBV11-2 to TRBJ2-7; a possible D gene is TRBD1 (6 bases). CDR1 and CDR2 from the germline V gene are SGHAT and FQNNGV. CDR3 size: 14 residues. Trimming cost V 5 bases and J 1 base, with 12 bases left between them. CDR3 bases: TGTGCCAGCAGCCTCGGACAGATTTCCTACGAGCAGTACTTC. Its translation: CASSLGQISYEQYF.

The chain recombines TRBV5-1 with TRBJ2-7, with a tentative D call TRBD1 (5 bases). The V end was cut by 1 base, the J end by 1 base, with 9 bases between. This CDR3 spans 14 amino acids. CDR1 SGHRS and CDR2 YFSETQ come from the germline V gene. The chain's CDR3 is CASSLRQGSYEQYF. Written as DNA, the CDR3 is TGCGCCAGCAGCTTGCGGCAGGGTTCCTACGAGCAGTACTTC.

The chain joins TRBV5-1 to TRBJ2-3; TRBD2 agrees at 7 bases. CDR3 length: 14 residues. Germline V gene lookup returns CDR1 SGHRS and CDR2 YFSETQ. Germline trimming cut 1 base from V and 1 base from J; bases unmatched to any gene: 0. The CDR3 DNA reads TGCGCCAGCAGCTTGACTAGCGGCACAGATACGCAGTATTTT. It is translated as CASSLTSGTDTQYF.

J is TRBJ2-7 and V is TRBV29-1, with a weak D call TRBD1 (6 bases). The CDR3 is 11 amino acids. Germline V gene lookup returns CDR1 SQVTM and CDR2 ANQGSEA. DNA for the CDR3: TGCAGTGCCGGGACAACCTACGAGCAGTACTTC. It encodes CSAGTTYEQYF.

This chain uses TRBV4-1 with TRBJ1-2; D is unclear. The V and J ends lost 4 bases and 2 bases respectively, with 11 bases between them. The CDR3 has 14 amino acids. Germline CDR1 is MGHRA and CDR2 is YSYEKL. The CDR3 loop reads CASSLDIYNYGYTF. The CDR3 DNA sequence: TGCGCCAGCAGCCTCGACATTTACAACTATGGCTACACCTTC.

This clone has just a few counts. V gene TRBV19 combines with J gene TRBJ2-7; the match to TRBD1 covers 9 bases. CDR3 length equals 14 residues. With V trimmed by 3 bases and J by 1 base, 1 base remained unmatched. Germline loops: CDR1 LNHDA, CDR2 SQIVND (reference sequence). CDR3 region: CASSMGTGSYEQYF. The CDR3 nucleotides are TGTGCCAGTAGTATGGGGACAGGGTCCTACGAGCAGTACTTC.

This sequence joins TRBV27 and TRBJ1-6, with TRBD1 as a possible D gene (6 bases). Germline values: CDR1 MNHEY, CDR2 SMNVEV (reference sequence). The CDR3 is made up of 16 amino acids. Trimming pared 3 bases from V and 4 bases from J, leaving 13 bases between. The CDR3 nucleotides read TGTGCCAGCAGTTTGACAGGAGCCTATTATAATTCACCCCTCCACTTT. Translation: CASSLTGAYYNSPLHF.

On this clone itself: The same CDR3 can be traced to other DNA sequences in this sample. This chain links TRBV5-1 with TRBJ1-1, with a tentative D call TRBD1 (5 bases). In germline, CDR1 is SGHRS, CDR2 YFSETQ. This CDR3 is 14 amino acids long. V was clipped by 0 bases and J by 1 base, with 7 bases between them. CDR3 residues: CASSLAGGNTEAFF. The CDR3 DNA sequence: TGCGCCAGCAGCTTGGCCGGGGGGAACACTGAAGCTTTCTTT.

The chain uses TRBV10-2 and TRBJ2-1; D remains unclear. The CDR3 is 12 residues long. From germline, CDR1 is WSHSY and CDR2 SAAADI. V was clipped by 0 bases and J by 7 bases, with 4 bases between them. The CDR3 nucleotides read TGCGCCAGCAGTGAGTCAGGGAATGAGCAGTTCTTC. Encoded protein: CASSESGNEQFF.

This clone was detected once. This sequence joins TRBV6-5 and TRBJ1-2; 8 bases agree with TRBD1. The junction had 2 bases not matched to a gene; V was cut back by 6 bases and J by 2 bases. Germline CDR1 is MNHEY and CDR2 is SVGAGI. The CDR3 spans 13 residues. CDR3 nucleotides: TGTGCCAGCAGCTGGACAGGGAACTATGGCTACACCTTC. This translates into CASSWTGNYGYTF.

The chain links TRBV25-1 to TRBJ2-7; D is unresolved. V lost 3 bases to trimming and J lost 4 bases, with 4 bases between them. CDR1 and CDR2 (germline): MGHDK, SYGVNS. The CDR3 spans 11 residues. CDR3 loop: CASSDAYEQYF. The CDR3 DNA sequence: TGTGCCAGCAGTGACGCATACGAGCAGTACTTC.

The rearrangement links TRBV19 to TRBJ1-1; perhaps TRBD1 as D (5 bases). Germline CDR1 is LNHDA and CDR2 is SQIVND (reference sequence). Trimming cost V 5 bases and J 1 base, with 11 bases left between them. The length of the CDR3 is 14 residues. CDR3 bases: TGTGCCAGTAGTCCGGGACTTGCGAACACTGAAGCTTTCTTT. This sequence encodes CASSPGLANTEAFF. The full variable domain, rest sourced from reference TRBV19 and TRBJ1-1, is DGGITQSPKYLFRKEGQNVTLSCEQNLNHDAMYWYRQDPGQGLRLIYYSQIVNDFQKGDIAEGYSVSREKKESFPLTVTSAQKNPTAFYLCASSPGLANTEAFFGQGTRLTVV.